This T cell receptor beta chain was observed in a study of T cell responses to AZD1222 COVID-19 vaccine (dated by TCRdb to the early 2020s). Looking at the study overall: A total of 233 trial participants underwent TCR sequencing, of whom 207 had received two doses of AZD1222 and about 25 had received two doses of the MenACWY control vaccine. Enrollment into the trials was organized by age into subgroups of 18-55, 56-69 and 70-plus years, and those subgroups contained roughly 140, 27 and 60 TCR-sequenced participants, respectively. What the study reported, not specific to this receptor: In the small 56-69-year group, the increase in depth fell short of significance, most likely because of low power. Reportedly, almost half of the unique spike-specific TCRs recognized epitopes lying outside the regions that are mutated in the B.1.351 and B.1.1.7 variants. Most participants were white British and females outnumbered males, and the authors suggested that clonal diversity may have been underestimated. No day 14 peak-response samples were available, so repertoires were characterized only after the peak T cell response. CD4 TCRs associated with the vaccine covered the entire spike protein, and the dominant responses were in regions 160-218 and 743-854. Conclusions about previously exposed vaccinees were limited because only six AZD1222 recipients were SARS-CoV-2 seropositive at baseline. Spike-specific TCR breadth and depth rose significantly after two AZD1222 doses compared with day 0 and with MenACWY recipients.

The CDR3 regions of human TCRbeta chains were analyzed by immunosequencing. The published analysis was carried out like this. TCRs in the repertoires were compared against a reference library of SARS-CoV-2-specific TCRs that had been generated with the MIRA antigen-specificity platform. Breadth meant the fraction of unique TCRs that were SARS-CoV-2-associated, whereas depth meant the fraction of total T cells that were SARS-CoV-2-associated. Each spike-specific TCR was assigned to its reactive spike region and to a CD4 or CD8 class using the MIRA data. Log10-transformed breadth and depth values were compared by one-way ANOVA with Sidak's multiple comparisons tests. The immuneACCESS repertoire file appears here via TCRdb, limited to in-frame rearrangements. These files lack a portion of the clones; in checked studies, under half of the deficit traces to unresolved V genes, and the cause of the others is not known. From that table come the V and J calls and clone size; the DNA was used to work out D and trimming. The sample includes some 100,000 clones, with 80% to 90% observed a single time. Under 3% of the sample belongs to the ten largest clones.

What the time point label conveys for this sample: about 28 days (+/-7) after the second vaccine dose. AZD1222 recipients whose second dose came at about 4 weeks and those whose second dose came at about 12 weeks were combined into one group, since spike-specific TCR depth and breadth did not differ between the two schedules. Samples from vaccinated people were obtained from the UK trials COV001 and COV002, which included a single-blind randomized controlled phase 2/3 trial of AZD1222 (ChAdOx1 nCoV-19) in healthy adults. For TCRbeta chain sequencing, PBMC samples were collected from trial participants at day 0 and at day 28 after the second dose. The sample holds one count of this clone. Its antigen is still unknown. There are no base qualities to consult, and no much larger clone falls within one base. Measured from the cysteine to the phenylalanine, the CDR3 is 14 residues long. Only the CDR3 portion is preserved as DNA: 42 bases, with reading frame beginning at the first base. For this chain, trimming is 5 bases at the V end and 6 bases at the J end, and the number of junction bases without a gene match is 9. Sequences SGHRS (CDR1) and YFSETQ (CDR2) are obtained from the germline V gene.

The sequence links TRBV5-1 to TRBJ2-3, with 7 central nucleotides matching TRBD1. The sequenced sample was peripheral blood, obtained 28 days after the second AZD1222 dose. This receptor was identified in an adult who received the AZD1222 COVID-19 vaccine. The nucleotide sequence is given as TGCGCCAGCAGGTACAGGGGCCCACCCGATACGCAGTATTTT. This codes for CASRYRGPPDTQYF. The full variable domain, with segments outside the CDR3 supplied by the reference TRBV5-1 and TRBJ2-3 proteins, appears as KAGVTQTPRYLIKTRGQQVTLSCSPISGHRSVSWYQQTPGQGLQFLFEYFSETQRNKGNFPGRFSGRQFSNSRSEMNVSTLELGDSALYLCASRYRGPPDTQYFGPGTRLTVL.